These 27 T cell receptor beta chains originate from one sample sequenced in a study of blood T cell repertoires in COVID-19. Method: immunoSEQ multiplex PCR; TCRdb's copy keeps in-frame clones and lacks some. The data show some 97,000 clones, 70% to 90% seen once. The source material was peripheral blood. The receptors originated from a human donor in a cohort sampled during active COVID-19.

The V gene is TRBV7-2, the J gene TRBJ1-3; TRBD1 matches at 8 bases. CDR1 SGHTA and CDR2 FQGNSA come from the germline V gene. This CDR3 spans 15 amino acids. V lost 4 bases to trimming and J lost 2 bases; unmatched junction nucleotides: 4. The CDR3 DNA reads TGTGCCAGCAGCTCCGGACAGGGTACTGGAAACACCATATATTTT. This gives the protein CASSSGQGTGNTIYF. Full variable domain (missing parts from reference TRBV7-2 and TRBJ1-3): GAGVSQSPSNKVTEKGKDVELRCDPISGHTALYWYRQSLGQGLEFLIYFQGNSAPDKSGLPSDRFSAERTGGSVSTLTIQRTQQEDSAVYLCASSSGQGTGNTIYFGEGSWLTVV.

V usage is TRBV5-4 and J usage is TRBJ2-3; perhaps TRBD2 as D (6 bases). Trimming took off 5 bases at V and 6 bases at J, with 16 bases between the two ends. The CDR3 is 14 amino acids. The germline gives CDR1 SGHNT, CDR2 YYREEE (reference sequence). The CDR3 nucleotides read TGTGCCAGCAGAGGACGGGGAGGTCCCGATACGCAGTATTTT. Protein: CASRGRGGPDTQYF.

This clone was observed a few times. V and J are TRBV19 and TRBJ2-1; D is undetermined. This CDR3 is built from 20 residues. CDR1 and CDR2 from the germline V gene are LNHDA and SQIVND (reference sequence). V was trimmed by 5 bases and J by 1 base, leaving 27 bases between them. The CDR3: CASSGTLVVGDGLSYNEQFF. CDR3 DNA sequence: TGTGCCAGTAGTGGAACTCTAGTCGTGGGTGATGGCCTTTCCTACAATGAGCAGTTCTTC.

This chain uses TRBV10-3 with TRBJ1-2, with 7 positions matching TRBD1. Per germline, CDR1 ENHRY and CDR2 SYGVKD. The CDR3 runs 14 residues. V trimming: 7 bases; J trimming: 5 bases; junction bases outside the gene matches: 10. CDR3: CAITFDRAGYGYTF. In DNA, the CDR3 is TGTGCCATCACCTTCGACAGGGCTGGTTATGGCTACACCTTC.

This sequence joins TRBV9 and TRBJ2-6; D call uncertain. The CDR3 has 17 amino acids. V dropped 0 bases and J dropped 4 bases, with 14 bases sitting between them. CDR1 is SGDLS and CDR2 is YYNGEE in the germline V gene. CDR3: CASSVGIGGSGANVLTF. The CDR3 nucleotides read TGTGCCAGCAGCGTAGGAATTGGCGGATCGGGGGCCAACGTCCTGACTTTC.

As DNA, the CDR3 is TGTGCCAGCAGCTTAGTGTTCCTGGGACAGGTTTGTTACGAGCAGTACTTC. It is translated as CASSLVFLGQVCYEQYF. The chain carries TRBV11-3 and TRBJ2-7, with 8 bases identical to TRBD1. The germline gives CDR1 SGHNT, CDR2 YENEEA. The CDR3 totals 17 residues. The trim removed 1 base at V and 4 bases at J, leaving 12 bases unmatched.

The table lists this clone with a few counts. This chain uses TRBV4-2 with TRBJ2-7, with 10 bases aligning to TRBD2. This CDR3 contains 16 residues. CDR1 and CDR2 from the germline V gene are LGHNA and YNFKEQ. Germline trimming cut 1 base from V and 5 bases from J; bases unmatched to any gene: 8. CDR3: CASSQVKLAGVHEQYF. CDR3 DNA sequence: TGTGCCAGCAGCCAAGTAAAGCTAGCGGGAGTCCACGAGCAGTACTTC.

The chain recombines TRBV19 with TRBJ1-5; 8 nucleotides agree with TRBD1. In germline, CDR1 is LNHDA, CDR2 SQIVND (reference sequence). J gave up 7 bases and V 7 bases, and 9 bases lay outside the gene matches. The CDR3 runs to 14 residues. The CDR3 nucleotides read TGTGCCAGTAACGGACAGGGAGGTCGGCAGCCCCAGCATTTT. It translates to CASNGQGGRQPQHF.

The rearrangement links TRBV19 to TRBJ2-7, with D perhaps matching TRBD1 (6 bases). The CDR3 totals 13 residues. V was shortened by 3 bases and J by 4 bases, with 10 bases between the two germline ends. Germline V gene data show CDR1 as LNHDA and CDR2 as SQIVND (reference sequence). The CDR3 loop reads CASSMGRGYEQYF. The CDR3 DNA reads TGTGCCAGTAGTATGGGCAGGGGATACGAGCAGTACTTC.

This chain joins TRBV28 and TRBJ2-3; 7 bases are a match to TRBD2. CDR1 is MDHEN and CDR2 is SYDVKM in the germline V gene. Trimming at V came to 4 bases and at J to 0 bases, leaving 7 bases not matched to a gene. The CDR3 consists of 16 residues. In DNA form, the CDR3 reads TGTGCCAGCAGTTCCCCCCCAGCGGGAAGCACAGATACGCAGTATTTT. Residues: CASSSPPAGSTDTQYF.

The rearrangement uses TRBV7-9 and TRBJ1-1; possibly TRBD1 for D (5 bases). The CDR3 totals 13 residues. Germline-derived CDR1 and CDR2 are SEHNR and FQNEAQ (reference sequence). Trimming took 5 bases from V and 0 from J, leaving 7 bases between them. CDR3 residues: CASSQTVNTEAFF. The CDR3 coding sequence is TGTGCCAGCAGCCAGACAGTGAACACTGAAGCTTTCTTT. Supplemented by reference TRBV7-9 and TRBJ1-1, the full variable domain reads DTGVSQNPRHKITKRGQNVTFRCDPISEHNRLYWYRQTLGQGPEFLTYFQNEAQLEKSRLLSDRFSAERPKGSFSTLEIQRTEQGDSAMYLCASSQTVNTEAFFGQGTRLTVV.

This clone was observed a handful of times. The chain has TRBV7-9 and TRBJ2-2; 9 positions agree with TRBD1. CDR1 SEHNR and CDR2 FQNEAQ come from the germline V gene (reference sequence). CDR3 length: 16 residues. V was pared by 6 bases and J by 6 bases, with 11 bases of the junction left unmatched. DNA for the CDR3: TGTGCCAGCAGTAGGGGGACAGGGAGTCGTGCCGGGGAGCTGTTTTTT. Translation gives CASSRGTGSRAGELFF.

The chain is built from TRBV4-2 and TRBJ2-7, with 8 positions matching TRBD2. This CDR3 comprises 15 residues. V lost 0 bases, J lost 5 bases, and 6 bases stayed unmatched. Germline assignment: CDR1 LGHNA and CDR2 YNFKEQ. The DNA of the CDR3 is TGTGCCAGCAGCCAAGATTGGTCGGGAGGGGACGAGCAGTACTTC. Its protein product is CASSQDWSGGDEQYF.

The chain couples TRBV12-3 or TRBV12-4 to TRBJ2-1; 7 positions agree with TRBD2. The CDR3 covers 11 residues. V lost 5 bases to trimming and J lost 9 bases; unmatched junction nucleotides: 1. Here the CDR3 DNA reads TGTGCCAGCAGTGGGAGGGTTGAGCAGTTCTTC. Its protein is CASSGRVEQFF.

This clone was found once. Written as DNA, the CDR3 is TGTGCCAGTCGCATCATGGGAGGCCTCAATCAGCCCCAGCATTTT. Translating it yields CASRIMGGLNQPQHF. This rearrangement joins TRBV19 to TRBJ1-5; D gene uncertain. The germline V gene has CDR1 LNHDA and CDR2 SQIVND (reference sequence). The CDR3 extends over 15 amino acids. V dropped 8 bases and J dropped 3 bases, with 17 bases sitting between them.

The rearrangement uses TRBV5-1 and TRBJ2-7; perhaps TRBD1 as D (7 bases). Germline CDR1 is SGHRS and CDR2 is YFSETQ. Trimming stripped 2 bases from V and 4 bases from J, with 10 bases between. This CDR3 has 13 amino acids. The CDR3 region has the DNA TGCGCCAGCAGCTTATCAGGGGGGTACGAGCAGTACTTC. This codes for CASSLSGGYEQYF.

The chain uses TRBV3-1 (or the pseudogene TRBV3-2) and TRBJ1-4; 7 bases fit TRBD1. This CDR3 contains 16 residues. Trimming took 4 bases from V and 8 from J; bases not matched to a gene: 13. Germline CDR1 and CDR2: LGHDT and YNNKEL (reference sequence). CDR3 DNA: TGTGCCAGCAGCCCCTACGGAGAGGGGGCATACGAAAAACTGTTTTTT. Protein product: CASSPYGEGAYEKLFF.

The chain uses TRBV4-1 and TRBJ2-3; TRBD1 agrees at 9 bases. This CDR3 contains 17 residues. V shed 4 bases, J shed 4 bases, and the junction held 12 bases outside the gene matches. Germline V gene lookup returns CDR1 MGHRA and CDR2 YSYEKL. CDR3 nucleotides: TGCGCCAGCAGCCGACAACCGGACAGGGGACGGCCAGATACGCAGTATTTT. Encoded protein: CASSRQPDRGRPDTQYF.

The rearrangement uses TRBV28 and TRBJ1-6, with 7 bases that match TRBD1. J lost 5 bases, V lost 8 bases, and 3 bases had no gene match. The CDR3 has 13 amino acids. Germline V gene sequence: CDR1 MDHEN, CDR2 SYDVKM. CDR3 in amino acids: CASLGQNNSPLHF. As DNA, the CDR3 is TGTGCCAGCCTGGGACAGAATAATTCACCCCTCCACTTT.

The table lists this clone with a few counts. The chain links TRBV7-2 to TRBJ2-2, with 10 nucleotides matching TRBD2. The germline V gene encodes CDR1 SGHTA and CDR2 FQGNSA. With V trimmed by 5 bases and J by 5 bases, 5 bases remained unmatched. CDR3 length: 15 amino acids. The CDR3 protein is CASSKTSGWTGELFF. The CDR3 nucleotides read TGTGCCAGCAGCAAGACTAGCGGGTGGACCGGGGAGCTGTTTTTT.

This chain joins TRBV7-8 and TRBJ2-7, with 9 bases that match TRBD1. The CDR3 sequence is 14 residues long. J was trimmed by 2 bases and V by 6 bases; bases with no gene match: 5. CDR1 and CDR2 (germline): SGHVS, FQNEAQ. Written as DNA, the CDR3 is TGTGCCAGCAGGGGGGGACAGGGAGCCTACGAGCAGTACTTC. It codes for CASRGGQGAYEQYF.

A single count supports this clone. The genes are TRBV4-2 and TRBJ2-7, with a weak D call TRBD2 (5 bases). Germline V CDR1 and CDR2: LGHNA, YNFKEQ. Trimming removed 4 bases from V and 4 bases from J, with 20 bases in between. This CDR3 has 16 amino acids. For the CDR3, the DNA is TGTGCCAGCAGCCTATCCCCGGCTAGCAACCCATACGAGCAGTACTTC. This sequence encodes CASSLSPASNPYEQYF.

The chain combines TRBV7-8 with TRBJ1-2; TRBD1 aligns across 11 bases. Per the germline V gene, CDR1 is SGHVS and CDR2 is FQNEAQ. This CDR3 comprises 16 residues. V gave up 4 bases and J gave up 6 bases; unmatched junction bases: 10. In DNA, the CDR3 is TGTGCCAGCAGCTACGGACAGGGGGCATATCGGAATGGCTACACCTTC. Amino acids: CASSYGQGAYRNGYTF.

This clone is a singleton in its sample. The chain carries TRBV28 and TRBJ1-6, with D tentatively TRBD1 (6 bases). Germline assignment: CDR1 MDHEN and CDR2 SYDVKM. Trimming pared 7 bases from V and 7 bases from J, leaving 14 bases between. This CDR3 spans 14 amino acids. The CDR3 is CASTPGGGNSPLHF. For the CDR3, the DNA is TGTGCCAGCACCCCTGGGGGGGGCAATTCACCCCTCCACTTT.

The chain couples TRBV19 to TRBJ1-2, with 7 bases lining up with TRBD1. The V segment lost 3 bases and the J segment 5 bases; nucleotides outside the gene matches: 9. In germline, CDR1 is LNHDA, CDR2 SQIVND (reference sequence). There are 15 residues in the CDR3. The CDR3 DNA follows: TGTGCCAGTAGTATGAGTGCAGGGGGTGATTATGGCTACACCTTC. Protein product: CASSMSAGGDYGYTF.

The V and J genes are TRBV6-2 or TRBV6-3 and TRBJ1-1, with D hard to call. From germline, CDR1 is MNHEY and CDR2 SVGEGT. The V gene lost 1 base and the J gene lost 5 bases, with 8 bases spanning the gap. This CDR3 has 13 residues. The CDR3 DNA follows: TGTGCCAGCAGTTACTTCCAGGCGACTGAAGCTTTCTTT. Translated: CASSYFQATEAFF.

About this clone: Relative to the germline gene, one junction end is altered; a read error may explain this. This CDR3 is also generated by other DNA sequences in the sample. The chain links TRBV30 to TRBJ1-2; D gene ambiguous. The CDR3 extends over 13 amino acids. The V gene's germline CDR1 is GTSNPN and CDR2 SVGIG (reference sequence). The CDR3 reads CAWSPFSGYGYTF. The CDR3 nucleotides read TGTGCCTGGAGCCCATTCTCGGGATATGGCTACACCTTT.